The present TCR beta chain was sequenced within a study of T cells in Graves' hyperthyroidism and ophthalmopathy. The study based diagnoses on clinical symptoms, serum thyroxine and TRAb, thyroid ultrasound and orbital computed tomography. PBMCs came from 9 to 10 ml fresh peripheral blood. This clonotype was recorded many times. The ends lost 5 bases at V and 8 bases at J; junction bases unmatched: 11. The CDR3 runs 15 residues. The germline V gene encodes CDR1 SNHLY and CDR2 FYNNEI. TCR beta CDR3 regions were amplified from RNA. First-round RT-PCR with HTBI primers amplified the TCR CDR3 region. TCRdb re-called the multiplex PCR reads with MiXCR, one entry per CDR3 protein. The sample shows nearly 600,000 distinct CDR3 sequences, 13% to 15% of them seen only once.

Sequenced input: blood. The sequence was obtained from a woman aged 18-29 years with Graves' ophthalmopathy. V usage is TRBV2 and J usage is TRBJ2-1, with 8 nucleotides matching TRBD1. Here the CDR3 DNA reads TGTGCCAGCAGTTCCCCCGGGACAGGTTGGGATGAGCAGTTCTTC. Amino acid sequence: CASSSPGTGWDEQFF.